Below, 3 T cell receptor beta chains from the same sample are listed, as sequenced in a study of blood T cell repertoires in COVID-19. Clones were read by immunoSEQ multiplex PCR, and TCRdb kept only the in-frame ones, dropping some. The data contain around 100,000 clones, approximately 88% of them singletons. Sequencing input: peripheral blood. The receptors were gathered from a human donor in a cohort sampled during active COVID-19.

This chain uses TRBV7-9 with TRBJ2-4; 9 bases are a match to TRBD2. Germline CDR1 reads SEHNR; CDR2 reads FQNEAQ (reference sequence). The length of the CDR3 is 14 residues. V lost 4 bases, J lost 15 bases, and 13 bases stayed unmatched. In DNA form, the CDR3 reads TGTGCCAGCAGCTCCGCCCCCCTAGCGGGGCCCTTGTACTTC. Encoded protein: CASSSAPLAGPLYF.

CDR3 nucleotide sequence: TGCGCCAGCAGCCTACGCCTAGCGGGGGGTTACAATGAGCAGTTCTTC. It yields the protein CASSLRLAGGYNEQFF. The rearrangement links TRBV5-1 to TRBJ2-1, with 11 bases identical to TRBD2. The germline V gene has CDR1 SGHRS and CDR2 YFSETQ. V gave up 4 bases and J gave up 4 bases; unmatched junction bases: 7. This CDR3 region has 16 residues.

V usage is TRBV2 and J usage is TRBJ2-5; no reliable D call. CDR3 length: 11 residues. CDR1 is SNHLY and CDR2 is FYNNEI in the germline V gene. V shed 4 bases and J shed 5 bases, with 5 bases lying between them. CDR3 in DNA: TGTGCCAGCAGTGGCGCTGAGACCCAGTACTTC. Its translation is CASSGAETQYF.